The rows below give T cell receptor beta chains drawn from one sample of a study of CD8+ T cells in alopecia areata. Some clones are missing from TCRdb's copy, which holds only in-frame ones; the method was immunoSEQ multiplex PCR. The table records hundreds of thousands of clones, more than 30% of them present only once. Source: CD4+ T cells sorted from blood, taken at approximately week 30, from a patient treated with tofacitinib. These receptors came from a human donor with alopecia areata. Both conserved end residues are trimmed from each CDR3. D genes are given only for firm matches. The size field is filled for only some rows; it gives once, few, many or a size class.

clone size	D gene	V gene	CDR3 protein
.	TRBD2	TRBV2	ASSGQAGATGELF
.	TRBD1	TRBV5-4	ASTPGDRVKNEQF
.	.	TRBV2	ASSGQTNIQY
.	TRBD1	TRBV29-1	SVGTGSHTGELF
.	.	TRBV30	AWSRQGTYEQY
.	TRBD1	TRBV5-1	ASSLTGPQAF
few	.	TRBV5-4	ASSLVGGRDTDTQY
few	TRBD1	TRBV18	ASSPAMTGSGNTIY
.	TRBD1	TRBV5-1	ASSGGQGTETQY
.	TRBD2	TRBV4-1	ASSQAGRAVEQY
.	TRBD1	TRBV10-3	AINRQGENTEAF
.	.	TRBV2	ASRGTLNSNQPQH
few	.	TRBV6-6	ASRQFSPETQY
.	.	TRBV19	ASSPSQPGDYGYT
few	TRBD1	TRBV5-1	ASSPGQGNSPLH
few	.	TRBV7-3	ASSFGGQNTEAF
.	.	TRBV30	AWREEIIPNTEAF
.	.	TRBV30	AWSMGRYGYT
.	TRBD1	TRBV30	AWRRPDRGDEQF
.	.	TRBV14	ASSTRITELSLANVLT
few	.	TRBV7-3	ASSPSARGETQY
.	TRBD1	TRBV6-1	ASRMTGNTDTQY
.	.	TRBV14	ASSLGSGNTIY
.	.	TRBV15	ATSQLENTEAF
few	.	TRBV6-1	ASSQPGSYYT
.	.	TRBV10-3	AISVGPDEQY
.	.	TRBV25-1	ASSEYPDRNTEAF
few	.	TRBV11-2	ASSLGRVWNEQF
.	.	TRBV6-1	ASSDRGTTNYGYT
.	TRBD1	TRBV5-1	ASSLSTGGGNTIY
.	TRBD2	TRBV7-3	ASSLGTRGGGELF
.	.	TRBV29-1	SVEIGTATYEQY
.	TRBD1	TRBV6-5	ASSSTDRGAF
.	.	TRBV29-1	SVGQAITSGANVLT
many	TRBD2	TRBV9	ASSGTGLAGGPRS
once	TRBD1	TRBV7-9	AVQHGGQETQY
.	.	TRBV7-9	ASSPNRGAKGYT
few	.	TRBV30	AWAGGPEQF
few	.	TRBV5-1	ASSLIDSSYNEQF
.	.	TRBV6-5	ASSYVQGGNQPQH
.	TRBD1	TRBV18	ASSEDRVHGYT
.	.	TRBV28	ASSSHRDNSPLH
.	.	TRBV6-5	ASSYARGGYGYT
.	.	TRBV5-1	ASSFRDDTEAF
few	TRBD2	TRBV5-1	ASSSNPGTSGAYEQY
many	.	TRBV5-8	ASSMRLAPEAF
.	TRBD1	TRBV4-1	ASSQPGQGKGAEAF
.	TRBD1	TRBV7-6	ASSSTGQGWADTQY
.	.	TRBV4-1	ASSQTLGETQY
.	.	TRBV29-1	SVHLNGVSTDTQY
.	.	TRBV4-1	ASSQARQYNEQF
.	.	TRBV27	ASSGSDTRSYEQY